This is a list of T cell receptor beta chains from one sample in a study of CD8 T cells in ankylosing spondylitis. TCRdb passed the 5' RACE reads through MiXCR, listing each CDR3 protein once. The sample yields about 800,000 distinct CDR3 sequences, 12% seen once. Specimen: blood, either unsorted or a sorted T cell fraction (not recorded which). The receptors stem from a male donor with ankylosing spondylitis. The CDR3 runs from the conserved cysteine through the conserved F or W. The order of the fields is clone size, D gene, V gene, J gene, CDR3 DNA, CDR3 protein. D genes are given only for firm matches. A row's size may be missing; if present it is once, few, many or a size class.

clone_size: few
d_call: .
v_call: TRBV29-1
j_call: TRBJ2-3
cdr3_nt: TGCAGCGCAGGTCCAGACTTCTACACAGATACGCAGTATTTT
cdr3_aa: CSAGPDFYTDTQYF

clone_size: .
d_call: TRBD2
v_call: TRBV29-1
j_call: TRBJ2-1
cdr3_nt: TGCAGCGTTGCAGGGACTAGCGGGAGGGCCTACAATGAGCAGTTCTTC
cdr3_aa: CSVAGTSGRAYNEQFF

clone_size: .
d_call: .
v_call: TRBV7-2
j_call: TRBJ2-1
cdr3_nt: TGTGCCAGCAGCCCGACGGGACGACTCGAGCAGTTCTTC
cdr3_aa: CASSPTGRLEQFF

clone_size: few
d_call: TRBD2
v_call: TRBV10-3
j_call: TRBJ2-1
cdr3_nt: TGTGCCGCATCTAGCGGGAGAAACCTTAATGAGCAGTTCTTC
cdr3_aa: CAASSGRNLNEQFF

clone_size: .
d_call: TRBD1
v_call: TRBV20-1
j_call: TRBJ2-1
cdr3_nt: TGCAGTGCTACCTGGGGACAGGGAAACTACAATGAGCAGTTCTTC
cdr3_aa: CSATWGQGNYNEQFF

clone_size: few
d_call: .
v_call: TRBV7-9
j_call: TRBJ2-1
cdr3_nt: TGTGCCAGCAGCCAACTGACTGGGTTCTACAATGAGCAGTTCTTC
cdr3_aa: CASSQLTGFYNEQFF

clone_size: .
d_call: .
v_call: TRBV20-1
j_call: TRBJ2-3
cdr3_nt: TGCAGTGCTCAGGGGACTTTCACAGATACGCAGTATTTT
cdr3_aa: CSAQGTFTDTQYF

clone_size: .
d_call: TRBD2
v_call: TRBV4-3
j_call: TRBJ2-7
cdr3_nt: TGCGCCAGCAGCCACCTCCCCGGGGCGGGGGACGAGCAGTACTTC
cdr3_aa: CASSHLPGAGDEQYF

clone_size: .
d_call: TRBD1
v_call: TRBV20-1
j_call: TRBJ2-7
cdr3_nt: TGCAGTGCTACCAGGACAGGTCTAGTGGGCGAGCAGTACTTC
cdr3_aa: CSATRTGLVGEQYF

clone_size: few
d_call: .
v_call: TRBV27
j_call: TRBJ1-2
cdr3_nt: TGTGCCAGCAGTCACTACAGGGAGGATGGCTACACCTTC
cdr3_aa: CASSHYREDGYTF

clone_size: many
d_call: TRBD1
v_call: TRBV29-1
j_call: TRBJ1-1
cdr3_nt: TGCAGCGTTGACACAGGGGGAGGAACTGAAGCTTTCTTT
cdr3_aa: CSVDTGGGTEAFF

clone_size: few
d_call: TRBD2
v_call: TRBV29-1
j_call: TRBJ2-3
cdr3_nt: TGCAGCGTTGGACTAGCGGGGGGCGCCACAGATACGCAGTATTTT
cdr3_aa: CSVGLAGGATDTQYF

clone_size: many
d_call: .
v_call: TRBV4-2
j_call: TRBJ1-3
cdr3_nt: TGTGCCAGCAGCCAAGGATGGCAGCTCTCTGGAAACACCATATATTTT
cdr3_aa: CASSQGWQLSGNTIYF

clone_size: many
d_call: .
v_call: TRBV20-1
j_call: TRBJ1-1
cdr3_nt: TGCAGTGCCACTAGGGGGTCAGTTGAAGCTTTCTTT
cdr3_aa: CSATRGSVEAFF

clone_size: .
d_call: TRBD2
v_call: TRBV5-4
j_call: TRBJ2-3
cdr3_nt: TGTGCCAGCAGCTTGAATGCTTGGCGGGGGATAAGCGCAGATACGCAGTATTTT
cdr3_aa: CASSLNAWRGISADTQYF

clone_size: few
d_call: .
v_call: TRBV20-1
j_call: TRBJ2-5
cdr3_nt: TGCAGTGCAAGGGCTTCGCGAGAGACCCAGTACTTC
cdr3_aa: CSARASRETQYF

clone_size: few
d_call: .
v_call: TRBV20-1
j_call: TRBJ2-7
cdr3_nt: TGCAGTGCTAGCCGGGATTTGGGGGAGCAGTACTTC
cdr3_aa: CSASRDLGEQYF

clone_size: few
d_call: .
v_call: TRBV5-5
j_call: TRBJ2-2
cdr3_nt: TGTGCCAGCAGCTTGGCCCGACTTCACACCGGGGAGCTGTTTTTT
cdr3_aa: CASSLARLHTGELFF

clone_size: few
d_call: .
v_call: TRBV5-5
j_call: TRBJ2-3
cdr3_nt: TGTGCCAGCAGCCCACGCGCCCTCCTCACAGATACGCAGTATTTT
cdr3_aa: CASSPRALLTDTQYF

clone_size: few
d_call: .
v_call: TRBV6-2/TRBV6-3
j_call: TRBJ2-7
cdr3_nt: TGTGCCAGCAGGTATATCGACCCCCGTTACGAGCAGTACTTC
cdr3_aa: CASRYIDPRYEQYF

clone_size: few
d_call: TRBD2
v_call: TRBV15
j_call: TRBJ2-1
cdr3_nt: TGTGCCACCAGCAGGGGACTAGCGGGGGGTTACAATGAGCAGTTCTTC
cdr3_aa: CATSRGLAGGYNEQFF

clone_size: .
d_call: .
v_call: TRBV20-1
j_call: TRBJ2-7
cdr3_nt: TGCAGTGCTAGATTCGCGGGACGGGGCCGTCCCTACGAGCAGTACTTC
cdr3_aa: CSARFAGRGRPYEQYF

clone_size: many
d_call: .
v_call: TRBV20-1
j_call: TRBJ1-5
cdr3_nt: TGCAGTGCTCCCCGCCGGACGGCCGGACTTTCCCAGCATTTT
cdr3_aa: CSAPRRTAGLSQHF

clone_size: few
d_call: TRBD1
v_call: TRBV29-1
j_call: TRBJ1-1
cdr3_nt: TGCAGCGGGACAGGGGGCGCGGGTTTAGCTTTCTTT
cdr3_aa: CSGTGGAGLAFF

clone_size: few
d_call: .
v_call: TRBV10-3
j_call: TRBJ1-1
cdr3_nt: TGTGCCATCAAGGCAGATCCGACCACTGAAGCTTTCTTT
cdr3_aa: CAIKADPTTEAFF

clone_size: once
d_call: .
v_call: TRBV4-1
j_call: TRBJ2-2
cdr3_nt: TGCGCCAGCAGCCAAAGGGGGGGATTGAACACCGGGGAGCTGTTTTTT
cdr3_aa: CASSQRGGLNTGELFF

clone_size: .
d_call: .
v_call: TRBV4-3
j_call: TRBJ2-1
cdr3_nt: TGCGCCAGCAGCCAAGATCCCGGGGTCAATGAGCAGTTCTTC
cdr3_aa: CASSQDPGVNEQFF

clone_size: few
d_call: .
v_call: TRBV20-1
j_call: TRBJ2-3
cdr3_nt: TGCAGTGCTACACCCCGGTACGTCGGAGATACGCAGTATTTT
cdr3_aa: CSATPRYVGDTQYF

clone_size: many
d_call: TRBD2
v_call: TRBV20-1
j_call: TRBJ2-3
cdr3_nt: TGCAGTGCTCAGCGGGGAGATACGCAGTATTTT
cdr3_aa: CSAQRGDTQYF

clone_size: .
d_call: TRBD2
v_call: TRBV2
j_call: TRBJ2-1
cdr3_nt: TGTGCCAGCAAAGGGGCTAGGAGCGGGATGTACAATGAGCAGTTCTTC
cdr3_aa: CASKGARSGMYNEQFF

clone_size: .
d_call: .
v_call: TRBV20-1
j_call: TRBJ2-1
cdr3_nt: TGCAGTGTAGGGTCCTTGAGCTCCTACAATGAGCAGTTCTTC
cdr3_aa: CSVGSLSSYNEQFF

clone_size: once
d_call: TRBD1
v_call: TRBV5-1
j_call: TRBJ1-4
cdr3_nt: TGCGCCAGCAGCTTGGGGACAGGGCCCTCAACTAATGAAAAACTGTTTTTT
cdr3_aa: CASSLGTGPSTNEKLFF

clone_size: .
d_call: TRBD1
v_call: TRBV5-1
j_call: TRBJ1-4
cdr3_nt: TGCGCCAGCAGCTTGGAGGGACAGGCGTATGAAAAACTGTTTTTT
cdr3_aa: CASSLEGQAYEKLFF

clone_size: many
d_call: .
v_call: TRBV20-1
j_call: TRBJ2-5
cdr3_nt: TGCAGTGCTAGAGCGGGGGGCGGGAGTTTCCAAGAGACCCAGTACTTC
cdr3_aa: CSARAGGGSFQETQYF

clone_size: many
d_call: .
v_call: TRBV7-2
j_call: TRBJ2-5
cdr3_nt: TGTGCCAGCAGCTTATCCGTAAGGCAAGAGACCCAGTACTTC
cdr3_aa: CASSLSVRQETQYF

clone_size: .
d_call: TRBD1
v_call: TRBV24-1
j_call: TRBJ2-5
cdr3_nt: TGTGCCACCAGTGATTCCGCCGGGACAGGGGGCCTTTGGGAGACCCAGTACTTC
cdr3_aa: CATSDSAGTGGLWETQYF

clone_size: .
d_call: .
v_call: TRBV10-3
j_call: TRBJ2-5
cdr3_nt: TGTGCCATCAGTTTTGGGAGCGGAAGGGGGACCCAGTACTTC
cdr3_aa: CAISFGSGRGTQYF

clone_size: .
d_call: .
v_call: TRBV5-1
j_call: TRBJ2-3
cdr3_nt: TGCGCCAGCAGCCTCTTCGGGAAGGATACGCAGTATTTT
cdr3_aa: CASSLFGKDTQYF

clone_size: .
d_call: .
v_call: TRBV7-6
j_call: TRBJ2-7
cdr3_nt: TGTGCCAGCAGCCCCCAACCCAGGGTAGACACCTACGAGCAGTACTTC
cdr3_aa: CASSPQPRVDTYEQYF

clone_size: few
d_call: .
v_call: TRBV20-1
j_call: TRBJ2-3
cdr3_nt: TGCAGTGCGATTCAGGCGGGTACGCAGTATTTT
cdr3_aa: CSAIQAGTQYF

clone_size: .
d_call: .
v_call: TRBV27
j_call: TRBJ2-3
cdr3_nt: TGTGCCAGCAGTGTCAGGGAATCGGATACGCAGTATTTT
cdr3_aa: CASSVRESDTQYF

clone_size: .
d_call: .
v_call: TRBV20-1
j_call: TRBJ1-1
cdr3_nt: TGCAGTGCTAGAGATCTAGCTAGAACTGAAGCTTTCTTT
cdr3_aa: CSARDLARTEAFF

clone_size: .
d_call: .
v_call: TRBV30
j_call: TRBJ1-5
cdr3_nt: TGTGCCTGGAGTGTGTGGGGGGGCGATCAGCCCCAGCATTTT
cdr3_aa: CAWSVWGGDQPQHF

clone_size: many
d_call: TRBD1
v_call: TRBV29-1
j_call: TRBJ2-7
cdr3_nt: TGCAGCGTCTCTGGCGATGGTGGGACAGGGATCGAGCAGTACTTC
cdr3_aa: CSVSGDGGTGIEQYF

clone_size: many
d_call: .
v_call: TRBV6-5
j_call: TRBJ1-2
cdr3_nt: TGTGCCAGCAGTTACGGGACTCCCCCCGGCTACACCTTC
cdr3_aa: CASSYGTPPGYTF

clone_size: few
d_call: TRBD1
v_call: TRBV5-5
j_call: TRBJ1-1
cdr3_nt: TGTGCCAGCAGCTTTAGGGGGCGGGGCGCGAACACTGAAGCTTTCTTT
cdr3_aa: CASSFRGRGANTEAFF

clone_size: many
d_call: TRBD2
v_call: TRBV20-1
j_call: TRBJ2-7
cdr3_nt: TGCAGTGCACAGCGGGGGGCTTACGAGCAGTACTTC
cdr3_aa: CSAQRGAYEQYF

clone_size: few
d_call: .
v_call: TRBV20-1
j_call: TRBJ1-5
cdr3_nt: TGCAGTGCTAGGAGAAGCCTCAGACAGCATTTT
cdr3_aa: CSARRSLRQHF

clone_size: many
d_call: .
v_call: TRBV7-9
j_call: TRBJ2-5
cdr3_nt: TGTGCCAGCAGCCCTCGGTGGCAGGGCCAGGAAGAGACCCAGTACTTC
cdr3_aa: CASSPRWQGQEETQYF

clone_size: many
d_call: .
v_call: TRBV20-1
j_call: TRBJ2-1
cdr3_nt: TGCAGTGCTAGAGATCTGGGGGAGCAGTTCTTC
cdr3_aa: CSARDLGEQFF

clone_size: few
d_call: .
v_call: TRBV7-2
j_call: TRBJ2-7
cdr3_nt: TGTGCCAGCAGCCTGGACGTTCACTCCTACGAGCAGTACTTC
cdr3_aa: CASSLDVHSYEQYF

clone_size: many
d_call: TRBD2
v_call: TRBV12-3/TRBV12-4
j_call: TRBJ2-6
cdr3_nt: TGTGCCAGCAAGTTCAGGAAAACTAGCGGGATAAACCCGTACTCTGGGGCCAACGTCCTGACTTTC
cdr3_aa: CASKFRKTSGINPYSGANVLTF

clone_size: .
d_call: TRBD1
v_call: TRBV6-2/TRBV6-3
j_call: TRBJ1-1
cdr3_nt: TGTGCCAGCACCTCCGGACAGGTCGGGGACACTGAAGCTTTCTTT
cdr3_aa: CASTSGQVGDTEAFF

clone_size: .
d_call: .
v_call: TRBV5-1
j_call: TRBJ2-4
cdr3_nt: TGCGCCAGCAGCTTGGGACAGACCAAAAACATTCAGTACTTC
cdr3_aa: CASSLGQTKNIQYF

clone_size: .
d_call: TRBD1
v_call: TRBV6-1
j_call: TRBJ2-5
cdr3_nt: TGTGCCAGCAGTCGGACAGGGTGGGAGACCCAGTACTTC
cdr3_aa: CASSRTGWETQYF

clone_size: .
d_call: TRBD2
v_call: TRBV5-5
j_call: TRBJ2-3
cdr3_nt: TGTGCCAGCAGCATTCGACTAGCGGGAGGCTACACAGATACGCAGTATTTT
cdr3_aa: CASSIRLAGGYTDTQYF

clone_size: .
d_call: TRBD2
v_call: TRBV5-1
j_call: TRBJ2-7
cdr3_nt: TGCGCCAGCAGCCTAGGGACTAGTCTGGCCTACGAGCAGTACTTC
cdr3_aa: CASSLGTSLAYEQYF

clone_size: few
d_call: .
v_call: TRBV7-9
j_call: TRBJ2-5
cdr3_nt: TGTGCCAGCAGCTCCACGTGGCAAACGGAGACCCAGTACTTC
cdr3_aa: CASSSTWQTETQYF

clone_size: few
d_call: .
v_call: TRBV4-3
j_call: TRBJ2-2
cdr3_nt: TGCGCCAGCAGCCAAGTCACAGGGCGCGACACCGGGGAGCTGTTTTTT
cdr3_aa: CASSQVTGRDTGELFF